The 6 T cell receptor beta chains presented below share a single source sample, sequenced in a study of cytomegalovirus exposure and HLA in healthy donors. The PCR contained 60 Vbeta and 13 Jbeta primers. Method: immunoSEQ multiplex PCR; TCRdb's copy keeps in-frame clones and lacks some. The sample has more than 85,000 clones, 60% to 75% seen once. Sequences were obtained from PBMCs. The receptors were sampled from a female donor in good health and CMV-seronegative.

This clone was seen a single time. This chain joins TRBV6-6 and TRBJ2-2; possible D gene TRBD1, 6 bases. Germline V CDR1 and CDR2: MNHNY, SVGAGI (reference sequence). This CDR3 is 14 amino acids long. Deletions cut 6 bases from V and 4 bases from J, with 12 bases between. The CDR3 is CASRKTGSTGELFF. The CDR3 DNA is TGTGCCAGCAGAAAGACAGGCAGCACCGGGGAGCTGTTTTTT.

This rearrangement joins TRBV18 to TRBJ2-3; 9 bases align to TRBD2. The germline CDR1 and CDR2 sequences are KGHSH and LQKENI. This CDR3 region has 15 residues. Trimming at V came to 3 bases and at J to 6 bases, leaving 7 bases not matched to a gene. CDR3 bases: TGTGCCAGCTCACCGGGGCTAGCGGGATGGGATACGCAGTATTTT. As protein: CASSPGLAGWDTQYF.

The chain couples TRBV7-9 to TRBJ1-2; no clear D. The CDR3 is 13 residues long. Germline-derived CDR1 and CDR2 are SEHNR and FQNEAQ (reference sequence). The ends were cut back, 5 bases at V and 1 base at J, with 8 bases in the middle. This chain's CDR3 is CASSPTVNYGYTF. The CDR3 coding sequence is TGTGCCAGCAGCCCCACAGTTAACTATGGCTACACCTTC. Filled out from reference TRBV7-9 and TRBJ1-2, the complete variable domain reads DTGVSQNPRHKITKRGQNVTFRCDPISEHNRLYWYRQTLGQGPEFLTYFQNEAQLEKSRLLSDRFSAERPKGSFSTLEIQRTEQGDSAMYLCASSPTVNYGYTFGSGTRLTVV.

This clone came up a few times. The chain carries TRBV4-1 and TRBJ2-1, with TRBD2 matching over 8 bases. The germline V gene has CDR1 MGHRA and CDR2 YSYEKL. V was pared by 2 bases and J by 2 bases, with 11 bases of the junction left unmatched. This CDR3 contains 18 residues. CDR3 sequence: CASSQTLAGKRPYNEQFF. The CDR3, as DNA: TGCGCCAGCAGCCAAACTTTAGCGGGAAAAAGGCCCTACAATGAGCAGTTCTTC.

This chain uses TRBV29-1 with TRBJ1-1, with a possible D match to TRBD1 (5 bases). Germline CDR1 and CDR2: SQVTM and ANQGSEA. The length of the CDR3 is 12 residues. V was cut by 7 bases and J by 1 base, with 10 bases left in between. In DNA form, the CDR3 reads TGCAGCGCCCGGACACAGAACACTGAAGCTTTCTTT. This translates into CSARTQNTEAFF.

This clone was counted only a few times. The chain links TRBV28 to TRBJ2-1; TRBD2 matches 9 bases. Germline-derived CDR1 and CDR2 are MDHEN and SYDVKM. The CDR3 consists of 15 residues. J gave up 9 bases and V 7 bases, and 13 bases lay outside the gene matches. The chain's CDR3 is CASTGSLSGSGEQFF. The CDR3 DNA reads TGTGCCAGCACCGGCTCCCTTAGCGGGAGCGGTGAGCAGTTCTTC.